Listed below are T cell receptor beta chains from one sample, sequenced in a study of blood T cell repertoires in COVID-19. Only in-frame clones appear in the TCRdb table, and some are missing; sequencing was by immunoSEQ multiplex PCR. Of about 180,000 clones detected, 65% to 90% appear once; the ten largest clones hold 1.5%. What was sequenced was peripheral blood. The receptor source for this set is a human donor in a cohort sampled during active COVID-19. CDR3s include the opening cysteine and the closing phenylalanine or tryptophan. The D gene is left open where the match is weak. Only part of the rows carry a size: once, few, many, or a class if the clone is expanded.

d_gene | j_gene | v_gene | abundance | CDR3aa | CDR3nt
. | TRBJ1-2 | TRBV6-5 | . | CASGGGNGYTF | TGTGCCAGCGGGGGCGGCAATGGCTACACCTTC
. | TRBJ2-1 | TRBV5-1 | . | CASSYREFGTINEQFF | TGCGCCAGCAGCTACAGGGAATTTGGAACAATCAATGAGCAGTTCTTC
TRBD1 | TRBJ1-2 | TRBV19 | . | CASQTGGLGYTF | TGTGCCAGTCAGACAGGGGGCCTTGGCTACACCTTC
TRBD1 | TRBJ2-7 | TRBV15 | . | CATSRTGVEQYF | TGTGCCACCAGCCGAACAGGGGTTGAGCAGTACTTC
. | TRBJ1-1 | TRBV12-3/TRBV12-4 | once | CASSLGSATEAFF | TGTGCCAGCAGTTTAGGGTCTGCGACTGAAGCTTTCTTT
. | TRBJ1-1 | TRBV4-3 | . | CASSQGVDNTEAFF | TGCGCCAGCAGCCAGGGCGTAGACAACACTGAAGCTTTCTTT
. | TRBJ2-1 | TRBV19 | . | CASSLVASSYNEQFF | TGTGCCAGTAGTTTGGTGGCTAGCTCCTACAATGAGCAGTTCTTC
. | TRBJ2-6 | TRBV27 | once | CASSSTLSGANVLTF | TGTGCCAGCAGCTCGACACTCTCTGGGGCCAACGTCCTGACTTTC
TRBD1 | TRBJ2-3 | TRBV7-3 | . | CASSSGGAVTDTQYF | TGTGCCAGCAGCTCAGGGGGCGCCGTGACAGATACGCAGTATTTT
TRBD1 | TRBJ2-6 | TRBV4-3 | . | CASSPQGTGALSGANVLTF | TGCGCCAGCAGCCCCCAAGGGACAGGGGCTCTCTCTGGGGCCAACGTCCTGACTTTC
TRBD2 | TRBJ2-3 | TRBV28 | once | CASTSGSTDTQYF | TGTGCCAGCACTAGCGGGAGCACAGATACGCAGTATTTT
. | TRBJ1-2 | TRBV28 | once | CASSLSGASYGYTF | TGTGCCAGCAGTTTATCAGGGGCTAGCTATGGCTACACCTTC
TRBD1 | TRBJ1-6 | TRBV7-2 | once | CASSLDLAGGNSPLHF | TGTGCCAGCAGCTTAGATTTGGCAGGGGGTAATTCACCCCTCCACTTT
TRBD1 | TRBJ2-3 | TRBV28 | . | CASMAGGSTDTQYF | TGTGCCAGCATGGCAGGGGGTAGTACAGATACGCAGTATTTT